Listed below are T cell receptor beta chains from one sample, sequenced in a study of T cell repertoires in cytomegalovirus infection. Each CDR3 protein gets one entry after TCRdb re-called the reads with MiXCR. The repertoire holds about 450,000 distinct CDR3 sequences, with around 32% as singletons. The sample taken for sequencing was PBMCs. Receptor source: a human donor in good health (CMV status not recorded). Some clones in this sample may be carry-over from other donors' samples. Both conserved end residues are part of each CDR3. The order of the fields is CDR3 DNA, CDR3 protein, D gene, J gene, clone size, V gene. D genes are given only for firm matches. A clone size is listed for some rows: how often the clone was seen (once, few, many), or a class if it is expanded.

CDR3nt: TGTGCCAGCAGCTATGACGGGGCTAGCAGACCAGAGACCCAGTACTTC; CDR3aa: CASSYDGASRPETQYF; d_gene: NA; j_gene: TRBJ2-5; abundance: NA; v_gene: TRBV9
CDR3nt: TGTGCCAGCAGTCGAAGCGGAGGAGGAAGGCAGTTCTTC; CDR3aa: CASSRSGGGRQFF; d_gene: NA; j_gene: TRBJ2-1; abundance: NA; v_gene: TRBV6-1
CDR3nt: TGTGCCAGCAGTTTAAACCTTCAACACACTGAAGCTTTCTTT; CDR3aa: CASSLNLQHTEAFF; d_gene: NA; j_gene: TRBJ1-1; abundance: few; v_gene: TRBV27
CDR3nt: TGTGCCAGCAGCGTTGAGACAGATACGCAGTATTTT; CDR3aa: CASSVETDTQYF; d_gene: NA; j_gene: TRBJ2-3; abundance: NA; v_gene: TRBV9
CDR3nt: TGTGCCAGCTCAAGGGCGGGGGCCCCAGATACGCAGTATTTT; CDR3aa: CASSRAGAPDTQYF; d_gene: NA; j_gene: TRBJ2-3; abundance: few; v_gene: TRBV7-3
CDR3nt: TGCAGTGCCTTGGACGGCACCTACGAGCAGTACTTC; CDR3aa: CSALDGTYEQYF; d_gene: NA; j_gene: TRBJ2-7; abundance: NA; v_gene: TRBV20-1
CDR3nt: TGTGCCAGCCTCCGGGACCTTAAAGAAAAACTGTTTTTT; CDR3aa: CASLRDLKEKLFF; d_gene: NA; j_gene: TRBJ1-4; abundance: NA; v_gene: TRBV2
CDR3nt: TGCGCCAGCAGCCAAGGGGTAACTAGCGGGGTTAGCGAGCAGTTCTTC; CDR3aa: CASSQGVTSGVSEQFF; d_gene: TRBD2; j_gene: TRBJ2-1; abundance: few; v_gene: TRBV4-3
CDR3nt: TGTGCCAGCAGCTTATTTCCTGGACGGACCTCAGGGGCCCCTGGAAACACCATATATTTT; CDR3aa: CASSLFPGRTSGAPGNTIYF; d_gene: NA; j_gene: TRBJ1-3; abundance: NA; v_gene: TRBV11-2
CDR3nt: TGTGCCAGCAGCCAACGGGGGGGCGCGGGGACTGAAGCTTTCTTT; CDR3aa: CASSQRGGAGTEAFF; d_gene: NA; j_gene: TRBJ1-1; abundance: NA; v_gene: TRBV14
CDR3nt: TGTGCCAGCAGCCAGGGGGGGCTTAGCTCCTACAATGAGCAGTTCTTC; CDR3aa: CASSQGGLSSYNEQFF; d_gene: NA; j_gene: TRBJ2-1; abundance: NA; v_gene: TRBV7-9
CDR3nt: TGTGCCAGCACCCCACACGGACTAGTCAGCACAGATACGCAGTATTTT; CDR3aa: CASTPHGLVSTDTQYF; d_gene: TRBD2; j_gene: TRBJ2-3; abundance: many; v_gene: TRBV7-8
CDR3nt: TGTGCCAGCAGCTTAACCAACAATTCACCCCTCCACTTT; CDR3aa: CASSLTNNSPLHF; d_gene: NA; j_gene: TRBJ1-6; abundance: NA; v_gene: TRBV7-3
CDR3nt: TGCAGTGCTAGAGATCTAGGGGAGACAGGACAAGAGACCCAGTACTTC; CDR3aa: CSARDLGETGQETQYF; d_gene: NA; j_gene: TRBJ2-5; abundance: few; v_gene: TRBV20-1
CDR3nt: TGTGCCAGCAGCTTGGGACAGGGGCCGAGATTCTATAATTCACCCCTCCACTTT; CDR3aa: CASSLGQGPRFYNSPLHF; d_gene: TRBD1; j_gene: TRBJ1-6; abundance: NA; v_gene: TRBV5-6
CDR3nt: TGTGCCAGCAGCTTAAGTAGTCGGGACACTGAAGCTTTGTTT; CDR3aa: CASSLSSRDTEALF; d_gene: NA; j_gene: TRBJ1-1; abundance: NA; v_gene: TRBV7-2
CDR3nt: TGTGCCAGCAGCCCCTTCGGGCCGGCGACTGAAGCTTTCTTT; CDR3aa: CASSPFGPATEAFF; d_gene: NA; j_gene: TRBJ1-1; abundance: many; v_gene: TRBV11-2
CDR3nt: TGTGCCAGCACCCCCGCGGCCGGGGAGCTGTTTTTT; CDR3aa: CASTPAAGELFF; d_gene: NA; j_gene: TRBJ2-2; abundance: NA; v_gene: TRBV7-9
CDR3nt: TGCAGTGCCCCCCTAGCGGGAGTAGTAGATACGCAGTATTTT; CDR3aa: CSAPLAGVVDTQYF; d_gene: TRBD2; j_gene: TRBJ2-3; abundance: few; v_gene: TRBV20-1
CDR3nt: TGTGCCAGCACCAGGACAGGCCCCCAGCCCCAGCATTTT; CDR3aa: CASTRTGPQPQHF; d_gene: TRBD1; j_gene: TRBJ1-5; abundance: few; v_gene: TRBV6-5
CDR3nt: TGTGCCAGCAGCCAAATACAGGGGGCGCGTTATGGCTACACCTTC; CDR3aa: CASSQIQGARYGYTF; d_gene: TRBD1; j_gene: TRBJ1-2; abundance: NA; v_gene: TRBV3-1
CDR3nt: TGTGCCAGCAGTCTCGGGCTTTTAGGCGAGCAGTCCTTC; CDR3aa: CASSLGLLGEQSF; d_gene: NA; j_gene: TRBJ2-7; abundance: NA; v_gene: TRBV6-1
CDR3nt: TGTGCCAGCCGGATCATGGGCCATGAGCAGTTCTTC; CDR3aa: CASRIMGHEQFF; d_gene: NA; j_gene: TRBJ2-1; abundance: NA; v_gene: TRBV2
CDR3nt: TGCGCCAGCAGCCAGACGGGTGACTCAGCCTACGAGCAGTACTTC; CDR3aa: CASSQTGDSAYEQYF; d_gene: NA; j_gene: TRBJ2-7; abundance: many; v_gene: TRBV4-1
CDR3nt: TGTGCCAGCAGCTTTTTTCCACCCGACAGAGCTAACTATGGCTACACCTTC; CDR3aa: CASSFFPPDRANYGYTF; d_gene: NA; j_gene: TRBJ1-2; abundance: NA; v_gene: TRBV7-2
CDR3nt: TGTGCCAGCAGCGATTGGGGGCAGAACACTGAAGCTTTCTTT; CDR3aa: CASSDWGQNTEAFF; d_gene: NA; j_gene: TRBJ1-1; abundance: few; v_gene: TRBV28
CDR3nt: TGTGCCAGCAGCTTGCTCTCGCAGGGGGGTTACGGGCAGTACTTC; CDR3aa: CASSLLSQGGYGQYF; d_gene: NA; j_gene: TRBJ2-7; abundance: few; v_gene: TRBV7-8
CDR3nt: TGTGCCAGCAGTGAATGGTACAGGGACATGAACACTGAAGCTTTCTTT; CDR3aa: CASSEWYRDMNTEAFF; d_gene: NA; j_gene: TRBJ1-1; abundance: many; v_gene: TRBV6-1
CDR3nt: TGTGCCAGCAGCCGTATCTCCATTAACACTGAAGATTTCTTT; CDR3aa: CASSRISINTEDFF; d_gene: NA; j_gene: TRBJ1-1; abundance: NA; v_gene: TRBV7-6
CDR3nt: TGTGCCAGCGCCTTTTGGGGGAACACTGAAGCTTTCTTT; CDR3aa: CASAFWGNTEAFF; d_gene: NA; j_gene: TRBJ1-1; abundance: NA; v_gene: TRBV5-6
CDR3nt: TGCGCCAGCAGCCGCCCCCCGGGACAGGACTTTGAAAAACTGTTTTTT; CDR3aa: CASSRPPGQDFEKLFF; d_gene: TRBD1; j_gene: TRBJ1-4; abundance: many; v_gene: TRBV4-1
CDR3nt: TGTGCCAGCAGCCCGAACCCTACAGTGGGGAATGAGCAGTTCTTC; CDR3aa: CASSPNPTVGNEQFF; d_gene: NA; j_gene: TRBJ2-1; abundance: many; v_gene: TRBV7-8
CDR3nt: TGCGCCAGCAGCCAAGTAGCACTTGGAGTCTACGAGCAGTACTTC; CDR3aa: CASSQVALGVYEQYF; d_gene: NA; j_gene: TRBJ2-7; abundance: many; v_gene: TRBV4-1